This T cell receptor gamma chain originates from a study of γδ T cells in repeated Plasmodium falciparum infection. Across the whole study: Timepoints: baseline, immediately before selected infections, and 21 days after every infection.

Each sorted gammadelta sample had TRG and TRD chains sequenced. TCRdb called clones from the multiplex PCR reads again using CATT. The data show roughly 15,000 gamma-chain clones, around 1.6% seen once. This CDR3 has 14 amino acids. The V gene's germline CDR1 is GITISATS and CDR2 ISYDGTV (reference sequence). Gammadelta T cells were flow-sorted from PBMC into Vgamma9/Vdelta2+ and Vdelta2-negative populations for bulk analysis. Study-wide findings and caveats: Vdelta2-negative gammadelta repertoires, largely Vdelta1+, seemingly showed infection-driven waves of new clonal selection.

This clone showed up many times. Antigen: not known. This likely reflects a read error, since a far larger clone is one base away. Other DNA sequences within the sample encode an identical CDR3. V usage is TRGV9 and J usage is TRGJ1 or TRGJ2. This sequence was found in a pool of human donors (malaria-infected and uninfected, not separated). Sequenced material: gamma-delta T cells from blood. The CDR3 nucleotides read TGTGCCTTGTGGGGCGATTCGAATTACTATAAGAAACTCTTT. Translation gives CALWGDSNYYKKLF.